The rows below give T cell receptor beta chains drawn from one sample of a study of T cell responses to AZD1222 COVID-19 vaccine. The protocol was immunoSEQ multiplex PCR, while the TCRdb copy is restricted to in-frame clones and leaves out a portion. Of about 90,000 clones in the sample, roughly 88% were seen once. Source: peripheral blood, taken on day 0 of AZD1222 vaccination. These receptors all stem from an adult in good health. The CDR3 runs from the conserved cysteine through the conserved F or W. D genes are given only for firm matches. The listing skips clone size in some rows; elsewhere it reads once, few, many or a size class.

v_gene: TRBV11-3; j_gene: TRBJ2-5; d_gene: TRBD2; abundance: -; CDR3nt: TGTGCCAGCAGCCCAGCTAGCGGGACCCAAGAGACCCAGTACTTC; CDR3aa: CASSPASGTQETQYF
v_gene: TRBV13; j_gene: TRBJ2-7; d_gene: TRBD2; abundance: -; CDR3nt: TGTGCCAGCAGCTCGACTAGCGGGAGCCACGAGCAGTACTTC; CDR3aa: CASSSTSGSHEQYF
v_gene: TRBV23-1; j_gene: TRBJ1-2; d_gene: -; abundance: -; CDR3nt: TGCGCCAGCAGCTCGGGGGGGGGCCGTAGATTTGGCTACACCTTC; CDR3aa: CASSSGGGRRFGYTF
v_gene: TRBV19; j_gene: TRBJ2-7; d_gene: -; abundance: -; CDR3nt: TGTGCCAGTAAGGAGGAGGCAGGGGACTACGAGCAGTACTTC; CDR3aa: CASKEEAGDYEQYF
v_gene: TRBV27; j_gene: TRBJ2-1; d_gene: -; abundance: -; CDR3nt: TGTGCCACCCAGGGTCGCCCCTTTGAGCAGTTCTTC; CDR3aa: CATQGRPFEQFF
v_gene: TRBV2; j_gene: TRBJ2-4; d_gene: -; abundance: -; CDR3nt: TGTGCCAGCAGTGAGGGCCGAGGGGTTAGCAAAAACATTCAGTACTTC; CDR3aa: CASSEGRGVSKNIQYF
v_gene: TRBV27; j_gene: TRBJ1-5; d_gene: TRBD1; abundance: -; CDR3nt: TGTGCCAGCAGCCGCCTTGGGACAGGCCGTTCCAATCAGCCCCAGCATTTT; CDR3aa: CASSRLGTGRSNQPQHF
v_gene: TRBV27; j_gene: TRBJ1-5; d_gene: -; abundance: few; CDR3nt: TGTGCCAGCAGTGGACAGTCCCGCAATCAGCCCCAGCATTTT; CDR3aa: CASSGQSRNQPQHF
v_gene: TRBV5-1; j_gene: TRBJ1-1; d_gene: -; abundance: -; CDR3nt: TGCGCCAGCAGCCAGACGCCGACAGGACCCCTCGGGATGAACACTGAAGCTTTCTTT; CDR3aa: CASSQTPTGPLGMNTEAFF
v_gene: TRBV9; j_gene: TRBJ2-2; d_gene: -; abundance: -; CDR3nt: TGTGCCAGCAGCGTAGTTCGGGACGCGTCGGACACCGGGGAGCTGTTTTTT; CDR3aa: CASSVVRDASDTGELFF
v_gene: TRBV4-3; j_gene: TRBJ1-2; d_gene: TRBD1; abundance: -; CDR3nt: TGCGCCAGCAGCCAAGATGGTATTGCGGGGACAGGGGGCGCTGGGGGCTACACCTTC; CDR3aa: CASSQDGIAGTGGAGGYTF
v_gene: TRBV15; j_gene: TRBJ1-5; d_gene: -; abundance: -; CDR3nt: TGTGCCACCAGCAGGACACAGGGTGCTAGCAATCAGCCCCAGCATTTT; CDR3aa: CATSRTQGASNQPQHF
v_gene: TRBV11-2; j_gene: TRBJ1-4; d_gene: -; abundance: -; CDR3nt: TGTGCCAGCAGACAAGTCGGCAGATCAACTAATGAAAAACTGTTTTTT; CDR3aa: CASRQVGRSTNEKLFF
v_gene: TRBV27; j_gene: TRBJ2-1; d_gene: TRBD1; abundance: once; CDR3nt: TGTGCCAGCAGTAATTTCGACAGGGGAGGTGAGCAGTTCTTC; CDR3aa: CASSNFDRGGEQFF
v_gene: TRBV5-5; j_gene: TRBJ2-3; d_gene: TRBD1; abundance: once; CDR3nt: TGTGCCAGCAGCTTTTCAGGGGGTCTGCAACCAGATACGCAGTATTTT; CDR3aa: CASSFSGGLQPDTQYF
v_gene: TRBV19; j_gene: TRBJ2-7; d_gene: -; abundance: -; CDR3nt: TGTGCCAGCAGCACTGGGAACTACGAGCAGTACTTC; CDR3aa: CASSTGNYEQYF
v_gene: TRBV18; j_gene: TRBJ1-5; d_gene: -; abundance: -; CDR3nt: TGTGCCAGCTCACCACCGGGGGGACCCCACCAGCCCCAGCATTTT; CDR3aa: CASSPPGGPHQPQHF
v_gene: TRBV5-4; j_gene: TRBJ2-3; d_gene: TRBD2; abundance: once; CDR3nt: TGTGCCAGCAGCCCGGGAGGGCAGGTCGGTACAGATACGCAGTATTTT; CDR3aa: CASSPGGQVGTDTQYF
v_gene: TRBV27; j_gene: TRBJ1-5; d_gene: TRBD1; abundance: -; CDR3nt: TGTGCCAGCAGGGAAGGACAGGTAATAGGGCCCCAGCATTTT; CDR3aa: CASREGQVIGPQHF
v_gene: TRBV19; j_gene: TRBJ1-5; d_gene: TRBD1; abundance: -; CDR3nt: TGTGCCAGTAGTATACGACAGGGGGTTGGAGAGCCCCAGCATTTT; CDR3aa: CASSIRQGVGEPQHF
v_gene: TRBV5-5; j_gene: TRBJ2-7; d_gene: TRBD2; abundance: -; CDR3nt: TGTGCCAGTCAGCGGGAGCGGTGGTACGAGCAGTACTTC; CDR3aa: CASQRERWYEQYF
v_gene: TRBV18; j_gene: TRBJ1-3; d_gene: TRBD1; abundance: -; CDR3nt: TGTGCCAGCCGCGGGACAGGGGCTGGAAACACCATATATTTT; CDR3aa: CASRGTGAGNTIYF
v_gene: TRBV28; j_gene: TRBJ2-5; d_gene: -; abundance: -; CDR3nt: TGTGCCAGCACGGTTTATATGGGGGGCTCGACCCAGTACTTC; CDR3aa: CASTVYMGGSTQYF
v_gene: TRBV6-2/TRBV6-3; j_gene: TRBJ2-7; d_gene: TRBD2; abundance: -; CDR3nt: TGTGCCAGCAGCCTCGGACTAGCGGGCTACGAGCAGTACTTC; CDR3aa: CASSLGLAGYEQYF
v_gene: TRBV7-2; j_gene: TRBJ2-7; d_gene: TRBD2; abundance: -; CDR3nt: TGTGCCAGCAGCTTACGAGGTACTAGCGGTAACTACGAGCAGTACTTC; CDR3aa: CASSLRGTSGNYEQYF
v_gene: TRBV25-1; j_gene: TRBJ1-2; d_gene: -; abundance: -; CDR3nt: TGTGCCAGCAGTGGTTCGGGGTTGTATGGCTACACCTTC; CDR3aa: CASSGSGLYGYTF
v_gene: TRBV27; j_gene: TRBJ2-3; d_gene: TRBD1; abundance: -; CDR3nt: TGTGCCAGCAGTTTAGAGTTCAGGGGGCGCACAGATACGCAGTATTTT; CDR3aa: CASSLEFRGRTDTQYF
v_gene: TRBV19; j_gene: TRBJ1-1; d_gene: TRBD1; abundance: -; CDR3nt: TGTGCCAGTTTCGGGAGGGGGCGCGAAGGCGGTGAAGCTTTCTTT; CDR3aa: CASFGRGREGGEAFF
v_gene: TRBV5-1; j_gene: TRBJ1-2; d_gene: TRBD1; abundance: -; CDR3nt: TGCGCCAGCAGCTGGGACAGGGGGAACAATGGCTACACCTTC; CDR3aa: CASSWDRGNNGYTF
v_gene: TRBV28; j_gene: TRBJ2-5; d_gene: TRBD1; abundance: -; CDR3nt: TGTGCCAGCACAACACAGGGGCCAGAGACCCAGTACTTC; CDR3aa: CASTTQGPETQYF
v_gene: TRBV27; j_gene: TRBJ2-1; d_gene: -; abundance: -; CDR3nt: TGTGCCAGCAGTCCTAGTAGTCGTGAGCAGTTCTTC; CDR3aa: CASSPSSREQFF
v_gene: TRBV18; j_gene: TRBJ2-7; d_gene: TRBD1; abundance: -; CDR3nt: TGTGCCAGCTCACCACCGACAGGGGGCTTAGGCGAGCAGTACTTC; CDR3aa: CASSPPTGGLGEQYF
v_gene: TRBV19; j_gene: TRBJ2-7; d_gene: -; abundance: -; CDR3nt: TGTGCCAGTAGCACAGGACGGGCGGCCGAGCAGTACTTC; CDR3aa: CASSTGRAAEQYF
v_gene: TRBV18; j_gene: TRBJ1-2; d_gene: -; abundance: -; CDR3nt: TGTGCCAGCTCACCATCGGGGGGCGAAGCTAACTATGGCTACACCTTC; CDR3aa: CASSPSGGEANYGYTF
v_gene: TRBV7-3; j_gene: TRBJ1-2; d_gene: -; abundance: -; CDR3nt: TGTGCCAGCACCCCCTCGGAGGGCCTTCCCTATGGCTACACCTTC; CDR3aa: CASTPSEGLPYGYTF
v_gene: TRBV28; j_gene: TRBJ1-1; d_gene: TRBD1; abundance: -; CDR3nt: TGTGCCAGCAGCGTCCCGGGACAGGGGTTGAACACTGAAGCTTTCTTT; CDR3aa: CASSVPGQGLNTEAFF
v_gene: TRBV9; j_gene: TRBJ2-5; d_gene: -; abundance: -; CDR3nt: TGTGCCAGCAGCCCCGGGCCCAATGGGTCGGGTCCCAAAGAGACCCAGTACTTC; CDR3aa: CASSPGPNGSGPKETQYF
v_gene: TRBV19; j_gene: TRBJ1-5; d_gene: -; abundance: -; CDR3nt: TGTGCCAGTAGTATTATGAGACCCACAAGAACAGGTAGCAATCAGCCCCAGCATTTT; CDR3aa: CASSIMRPTRTGSNQPQHF
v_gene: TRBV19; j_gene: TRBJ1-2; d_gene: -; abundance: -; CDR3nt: TGTGCCAGTAGTCCCGGACCTCAGGGCTCCTATGGCTACACCTTC; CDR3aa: CASSPGPQGSYGYTF
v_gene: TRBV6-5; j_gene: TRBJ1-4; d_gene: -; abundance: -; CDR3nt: TGTGCCAGCAGAGAGGACCCGGTGGTGCGTGAAAAACTGTTTTTT; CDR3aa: CASREDPVVREKLFF